This TCR beta chain was captured by sequencing in a study of blood T cell repertoires in COVID-19. Study overall: Both acute and convalescent COVID-19 samples were obtained from the United States, Italy and Spain. T cells, B-cell-depleted T cells, or PBMCs supplied cDNA or gDNA.

This clone has a single count. The CDR3 is 15 amino acids. Germline-derived CDR1 and CDR2 are LNHDA and SQIVND (reference sequence). The trim removed 7 bases at V and 0 bases at J, leaving 3 bases unmatched. As processed by the authors: Researchers report that nucleated cell counts were estimated from reference gene primer amplification. Here immunoSEQ multiplex PCR was the method, and the copy in TCRdb shows in-frame clones only, minus some. That table gives V, J and clone size, and the DNA gave D and trimming. Of under 200,000 clones listed, about 87% are singletons. The sequence was collected from a man in his 60s with acute or convalescent COVID-19. The V and J genes are TRBV19 and TRBJ2-3, with 11 bases identical to TRBD2. What was sequenced was peripheral blood. The chain's CDR3 is CASTGTSGSTDTQYF. CDR3 sequence (DNA): TGTGCCAGTACCGGGACTAGCGGCAGCACAGATACGCAGTATTTT.